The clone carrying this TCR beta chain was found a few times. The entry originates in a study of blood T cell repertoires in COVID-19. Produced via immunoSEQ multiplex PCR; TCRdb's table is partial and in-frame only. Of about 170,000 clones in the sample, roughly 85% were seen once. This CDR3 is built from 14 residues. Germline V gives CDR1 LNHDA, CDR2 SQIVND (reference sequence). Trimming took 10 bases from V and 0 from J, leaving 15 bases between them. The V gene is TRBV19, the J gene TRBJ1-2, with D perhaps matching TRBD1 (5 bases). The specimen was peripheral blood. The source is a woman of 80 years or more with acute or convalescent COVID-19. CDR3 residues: CATRPRQTNYGYTF. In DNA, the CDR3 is TGTGCCACACGACCAAGACAGACTAACTATGGCTACACCTTC.